The 14 T cell receptor beta chains reported below all come from one sample, sequenced in a study of cytomegalovirus exposure and HLA in healthy donors. The data were produced by immunoSEQ multiplex PCR, yet TCRdb's version contains in-frame clones alone and is incomplete. The table lists roughly 120,000 clones, roughly 82% of them singletons. Material: PBMCs. The source of these receptors is a man between 18 and 35 years old in good health and CMV-seronegative.

This clone was picked up many times. V usage is TRBV10-3 and J usage is TRBJ1-2; D may be TRBD1 (6 bases). Germline V gives CDR1 ENHRY, CDR2 SYGVKD. CDR3 length: 14 residues. Trimming left V 10 bases short and J 6 bases short, with 21 bases between. The CDR3 region is CATSRREGEDGYTF. Written as DNA, the CDR3 is TGTGCCACTTCTCGCCGGGAGGGGGAGGATGGCTACACCTTC.

The V and J genes are TRBV13 and TRBJ2-7; D may be TRBD2 (6 bases). Trimming took off 4 bases at V and 0 bases at J, with 13 bases between the two ends. Germline CDR1 is PRHDT and CDR2 is FYEKMQ (reference sequence). The length of the CDR3 is 15 residues. The CDR3 reads CASSSHGGSSYEQYF. CDR3 in DNA: TGTGCCAGCAGCTCCCACGGGGGTAGCTCCTACGAGCAGTACTTC.

The chain recombines TRBV30 with TRBJ2-5, with TRBD1 identical over 9 bases. The DNA end is a closer match to TRBJ2-7, so the J assignment may be wrong. This CDR3 is built from 14 residues. Germline V gives CDR1 GTSNPN, CDR2 SVGIG (reference sequence). The CDR3 region has the DNA TGTGCCTGGAGTGTAGGGGACAGGGATTACGAGCAGTACTTC. It encodes CAWSVGDRDYEQYF.

This chain joins TRBV29-1 and TRBJ2-7, with 13 positions matching TRBD2. The CDR3 is 18 amino acids. Germline assignment: CDR1 SQVTM and CDR2 ANQGSEA. CDR3 DNA: TGCAGGTGCTTGGGACTAGCGGGAAGTTTGCAGGGCTCCTACGAGCAGTACTTC. It encodes CRCLGLAGSLQGSYEQYF.

The rearrangement uses TRBV2 and TRBJ1-2, with D perhaps matching TRBD1 (5 bases). The germline V and J ends were trimmed by 6 bases and 7 bases, with 21 bases remaining between them. Germline V CDR1 and CDR2: SNHLY, FYNNEI. CDR3 length: 15 amino acids. The CDR3 DNA sequence: TGTGCCAGCAGCCTCAAACTGGGGGGTTTAGGTGGCTACACCTTC. This translates into CASSLKLGGLGGYTF.

The chain carries TRBV7-9 and TRBJ1-2; 10 bases align to TRBD1. V shed 0 bases and J 4 bases; nucleotides not matched to a gene: 5. Germline V gene lookup returns CDR1 SEHNR and CDR2 FQNEAQ (reference sequence). The CDR3 consists of 16 residues. CDR3 DNA: TGTGCCAGCAGCTTAGCCGGGACAGGGGAGTTCTATGGCTACACCTTC. Protein: CASSLAGTGEFYGYTF.

The table lists this clone with a count of one. The chain has TRBV19 and TRBJ1-1, with D possibly TRBD1 on 6 matching bases. V shed 3 bases and J shed 1 base, with 12 bases lying between them. The V gene's germline CDR1 is LNHDA and CDR2 SQIVND (reference sequence). There are 15 residues in the CDR3. This CDR3 reads CASSIGRGPNTEAFF. CDR3 bases: TGTGCCAGTAGTATTGGGCGGGGGCCGAACACTGAAGCTTTCTTT.

In nucleotides, the CDR3 is TGTGCCAGCAGCAAATCGAGCAGGGAAGATGGCTACACCTTC. Translation gives CASSKSSREDGYTF. V is TRBV21-1 and J is TRBJ1-2; no check of the table's D call, TRBD1, against the DNA was made. TRBV21-1 is a listed pseudogene. This CDR3 has 14 amino acids.

V and J are TRBV28 and TRBJ1-2; the match to TRBD1 covers 7 bases. In germline, CDR1 is MDHEN, CDR2 SYDVKM. This CDR3 region has 13 residues. Trimming cost V 7 bases and J 4 bases; bases outside gene matches: 6. The CDR3 sequence: CASKTGTLYGYTF. For the CDR3, the DNA is TGTGCCAGCAAGACAGGGACCCTCTATGGCTACACCTTC.

This sequence joins TRBV29-1 and TRBJ1-2, with D perhaps matching TRBD1 (5 bases). This CDR3 has 12 residues. Germline CDR1 reads SQVTM; CDR2 reads ANQGSEA. Trimming stripped 3 bases from V and 4 bases from J, with 9 bases between. CDR3 amino acids: CSVELGGYGYTF. The CDR3 DNA sequence: TGCAGCGTTGAGTTGGGGGGCTATGGCTACACCTTC.

This clone was seen a few times. The chain uses TRBV4-2 and TRBJ1-3, with 9 bases matching TRBD1. Trimming at V came to 0 bases and at J to 5 bases, leaving 11 bases not matched to a gene. This CDR3 comprises 18 residues. Germline CDR1 reads LGHNA; CDR2 reads YNFKEQ. In DNA form, the CDR3 reads TGTGCCAGCAGCCAAGAGCGGTTGGGGGGACAGGGAAGAAACACCATATATTTT. Its translation is CASSQERLGGQGRNTIYF.

CDR3 protein: CASSPGQDYGYTF. The CDR3, as DNA: TGTGCCAGCAGCCCGGGACAAGACTATGGCTACACCTTC. The chain recombines TRBV5-5 with TRBJ1-2, with D maybe TRBD1 (6 bases). Germline V gene data show CDR1 as SGHKS and CDR2 as YYEKEE (reference sequence). The CDR3 runs 13 residues. V lost 4 bases, J lost 3 bases, and 10 bases lay in between. Supplemented by reference TRBV5-5 and TRBJ1-2, the full variable domain reads DAGVTQSPTHLIKTRGQQVTLRCSPISGHKSVSWYQQVLGQGPQFIFQYYEKEERGRGNFPDRFSARQFPNYSSELNVNALLLGDSALYLCASSPGQDYGYTFGSGTRLTVV.

The CDR3 protein is CASSHPGFAEAFF. CDR3 DNA sequence: TGCGCCAGCAGTCATCCGGGGTTCGCTGAAGCTTTCTTT. The chain joins TRBV4-1 to TRBJ1-1, with D unresolved. Looked up from germline, CDR1 is MGHRA and CDR2 is YSYEKL. The CDR3 has 13 amino acids. The ends were cut back, 6 bases at V and 6 bases at J, with 14 bases in the middle.

The chain uses TRBV5-4 and TRBJ2-2; 9 nucleotides line up with TRBD1. The CDR3 spans 16 residues. The trim removed 4 bases at V and 4 bases at J, leaving 8 bases unmatched. Germline V gene sequence: CDR1 SGHNT, CDR2 YYREEE (reference sequence). This CDR3 is CASSGSGTGPTGELFF. Written as DNA, the CDR3 is TGTGCCAGCAGCGGTTCCGGGACAGGGCCCACCGGGGAGCTGTTTTTT.